This T cell receptor beta chain was obtained from a study of cytomegalovirus exposure and HLA in healthy donors. Study-level points and caveats: In a later analysis, at a false discovery rate of 0.05, roughly 17,000 TCR beta sequences matched HLA alleles. Analysis was carried out at a later point, and it linked a missense DCLRE1C variant to TCR beta V- and J-gene trimming. Segments of the TCR beta V type were, in most cases, productive about 87% or about 30% of the time in an earlier analysis. Indistinguishable V segments, including TRBV6-2 and TRBV6-3, were excluded.

It was with 60 Vbeta and 13 Jbeta primers that the PCR ran. Here immunoSEQ multiplex PCR was the method, and the copy in TCRdb shows in-frame clones only, minus some. The data show 90,000 to 110,000 clones, approximately 81% seen once. In regard to this clone: The antigen is not known.

In germline, CDR1 is MNHEY, CDR2 SVGAGI. This CDR3 is 16 amino acids long. With V trimmed by 4 bases and J by 7 bases, 6 bases remained unmatched. The sequence was collected from a young man in good health and CMV-seronegative. Sequenced: PBMCs. The chain carries TRBV6-5 and TRBJ2-2; 13 nucleotides line up with TRBD2. The CDR3 DNA reads as TGTGCCAGCAGTTCCACTAGCGGGGGGGCTATCGGGGAGCTGTTTTTT. This codes for CASSSTSGGAIGELFF.